The present TCR beta chain was sequenced within a study of shared clonotypes between healthy human individuals. Study background: Each donor's CD8 memory used one plate, CD8 naive two, each CD4 subset three. Study results and caveats: Shared across several donors were roughly 4.7% of the naive CD4 clonotypes.

V shed 5 bases and J shed 6 bases, with 16 bases lying between them. The CDR3 has 13 residues. Germline V gene lookup returns CDR1 SQVTM and CDR2 ANQGSEA. This clone was detected only once. Its cognate antigen is unknown. Here immunoSEQ multiplex PCR was the method, and the copy in TCRdb shows in-frame clones only, minus some. The sample yields about 2.3 million clones, roughly 92% seen once. Division of CD4+ cells produced a CD45RA+ naive subset and a CD45RA-negative memory subset. The TCR was taken from a man aged 18 to 30 in good health. Some clones in this sample may be carry-over from other donors' samples. The chain recombines TRBV29-1 with TRBJ1-2; the D gene is possibly TRBD1 (6 bases). What was sequenced was naive CD4+ T cells from PBMCs. Subset given: CD45RA+ positively selected. The DNA of the CDR3 is TGCAGCGTTCGCACCGGGACAATGAATGGCTACACCTTC. This encodes CSVRTGTMNGYTF.